The entry below gives a single TCR beta chain sequence along with its context. The antigen is undetermined. An end of the junction differs from the germline gene, which may be a read error. The sample is drawn from a study of blood T cells in healthy people across ages. This CDR3 is 14 amino acids long. The germline gives CDR1 SGHDT, CDR2 YYEEEE. A second PCR of 7 to 11 cycles used a sample-barcoded 5' primer and a J-beta primer mix. Researchers report that each sample yielded at least 3 million CDR3-containing paired-end reads. TCRdb re-derived calls from the 5' RACE reads in MiXCR, one entry per CDR3 protein. This sample has 1.2 million to 1.5 million distinct CDR3 sequences; 42% occur once, and the top ten carry less than 8%. Findings of the study overall: Bulk PBMC profiling left naive and antigen-experienced comparisons inconclusive.

Sequenced sample: blood. This TCR derives from a woman aged 18-29 years in good health. The J gene is TRBJ2-3, the V gene TRBV5-6, with 8 nucleotides matching TRBD1. CDR3 residues: CASSLVRGTGTQYF. CDR3 nucleotides: TGTGCCAGCAGCTTGGTGAGAGGGACAGGTACGCAGTATTTT.